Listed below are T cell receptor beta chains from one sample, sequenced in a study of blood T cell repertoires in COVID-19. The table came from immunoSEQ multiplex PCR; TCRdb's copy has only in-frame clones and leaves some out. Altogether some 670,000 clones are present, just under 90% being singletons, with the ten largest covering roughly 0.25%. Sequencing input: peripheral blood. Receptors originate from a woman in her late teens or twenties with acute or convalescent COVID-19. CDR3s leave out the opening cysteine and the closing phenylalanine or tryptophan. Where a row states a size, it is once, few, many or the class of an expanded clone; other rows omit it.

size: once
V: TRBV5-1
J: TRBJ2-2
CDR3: ASSLLAGASGELF

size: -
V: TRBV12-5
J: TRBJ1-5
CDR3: ASGLLTGGVDQPQH

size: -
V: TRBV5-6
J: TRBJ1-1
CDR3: ASYTLGAGIEGSLTEAF

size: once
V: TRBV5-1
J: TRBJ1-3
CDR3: ASSWLGQGLSGNTIY

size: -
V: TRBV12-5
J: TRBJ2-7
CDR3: ASGFHRDRVKYEQY

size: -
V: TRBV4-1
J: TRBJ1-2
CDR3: ASSQDQGPGWEYGYT

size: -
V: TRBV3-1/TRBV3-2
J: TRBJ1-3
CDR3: ASSTPTGSGNTIY

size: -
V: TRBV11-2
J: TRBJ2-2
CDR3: ASSSLPQLAGLYTGELF

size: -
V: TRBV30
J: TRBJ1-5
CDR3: AWSPGEGQPQH

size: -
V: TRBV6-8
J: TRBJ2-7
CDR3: ASSHSWGGPYEQY

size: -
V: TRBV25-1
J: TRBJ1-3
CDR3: ASSEGGSGNTIY

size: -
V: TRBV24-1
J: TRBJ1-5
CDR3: ATSDSGQGSYQPQH

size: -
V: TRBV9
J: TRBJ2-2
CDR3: ASSPGGAGELF

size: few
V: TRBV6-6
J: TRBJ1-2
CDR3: ASSYSRAGENGYT

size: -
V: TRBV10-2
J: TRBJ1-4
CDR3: ASSEGLVSANEKLF

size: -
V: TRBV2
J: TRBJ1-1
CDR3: ASSESISLEATEAF

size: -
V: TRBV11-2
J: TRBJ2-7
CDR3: ASSSPREGFEQY

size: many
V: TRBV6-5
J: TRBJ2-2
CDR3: ATNRGLDTGELF

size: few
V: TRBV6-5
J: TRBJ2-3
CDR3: ASSGGEADTQY

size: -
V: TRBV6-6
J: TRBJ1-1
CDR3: ASSPRRTGGIYTEAF

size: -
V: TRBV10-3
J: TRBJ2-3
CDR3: AIRLEGARSSTDTQY

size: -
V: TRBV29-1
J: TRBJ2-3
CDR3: SVLYGDTQY

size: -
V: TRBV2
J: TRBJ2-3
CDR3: ASSEKAGGPGDTQY

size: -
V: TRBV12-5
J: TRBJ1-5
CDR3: ASGPEDNQPQH

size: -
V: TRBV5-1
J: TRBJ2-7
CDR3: ASSLEGGGLEQY

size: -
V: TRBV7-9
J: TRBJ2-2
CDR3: ASSLGTVNTGELF

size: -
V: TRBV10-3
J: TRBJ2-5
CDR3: AISGDTRETQY

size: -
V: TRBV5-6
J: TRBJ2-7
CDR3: ASSFPTGSPYEQY

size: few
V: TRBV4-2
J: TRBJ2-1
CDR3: ASSQDSETGLESEQF

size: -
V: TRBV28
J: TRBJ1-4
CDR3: ASSFFRGRATNEKLF

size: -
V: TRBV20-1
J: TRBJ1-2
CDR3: SARAYYGYT

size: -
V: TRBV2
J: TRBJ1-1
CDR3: ASSPATHNTEAF

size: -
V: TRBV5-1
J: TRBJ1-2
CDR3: ASSVHRTAYGYT

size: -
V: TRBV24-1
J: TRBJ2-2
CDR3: ATSVRKYGELF